The 29 T cell receptor beta chains in this list originate from one sample, sequenced in a study of blood T cell repertoires in COVID-19. Only in-frame clones appear in the TCRdb table, and some are missing; sequencing was by immunoSEQ multiplex PCR. Of about 230,000 clones in the sample, about nine tenths were seen once. The specimen was peripheral blood. All receptors derive from a man aged 50-60 years with COVID-19, enrolled during active disease.

The chain is built from TRBV4-1 and TRBJ1-6; D gene ambiguous. From germline, CDR1 is MGHRA and CDR2 YSYEKL. Between the trimmed V and J ends, which lost 0 bases and 7 bases, there was a span of 7 bases. The CDR3 sequence is 14 residues long. The CDR3 is CASSQDGRNSPLHF. Here the CDR3 DNA reads TGCGCCAGCAGCCAAGATGGGAGAAATTCACCCCTCCACTTT.

This clone has a handful of counts. The chain couples TRBV6-1 to TRBJ1-5; TRBD1 aligns across 10 bases. This CDR3 contains 15 residues. CDR1 MNHNS and CDR2 SASEGT come from the germline V gene. J gave up 5 bases and V 8 bases, and 9 bases lay outside the gene matches. CDR3 bases: TGTGCCAGCGTCCCGGGACAGGGGTCTCATCAGCCCCAGCATTTT. It specifies CASVPGQGSHQPQHF.

The chain combines TRBV4-3 with TRBJ1-4, with a weak D call TRBD1 (6 bases). The CDR3 covers 13 residues. Between the trimmed V and J ends, which lost 4 bases and 8 bases, there was a span of 11 bases. The V gene's germline CDR1 is LGHNA and CDR2 YSLEER. CDR3 region: CASSRTVDEKLFF. The CDR3 DNA reads as TGCGCCAGCAGCCGGACAGTCGACGAAAAACTGTTTTTT.

The chain joins TRBV28 to TRBJ1-3; D is uncertain. The CDR3 runs to 14 residues. Trimming pared 5 bases from V and 2 bases from J, leaving 10 bases between. The germline CDR1 and CDR2 sequences are MDHEN and SYDVKM. CDR3 nucleotides: TGTGCCAGCAGTAGCGGTCAGACTGGAAACACCATATATTTT. Encoded protein: CASSSGQTGNTIYF.

As to this clone: Compared with germline, one end of the junction differs, possibly owing to a read error. This chain joins TRBV18 and TRBJ1-1; TRBD1 is a possible D gene (5 bases). CDR1 is KGHSH and CDR2 is LQKENI in the germline V gene. There are 9 residues in the CDR3. CDR3 loop: CASSPPTVF. The CDR3 DNA reads as TGTGCCAGCTCACCACCGACAGTTTTT.

The V call is TRBV2, the J call TRBJ1-6, with D possibly TRBD1 on 5 matching bases. The ends were cut back, 4 bases at V and 6 bases at J, with 10 bases in the middle. Germline CDR1 reads SNHLY; CDR2 reads FYNNEI. This CDR3 region has 14 residues. This chain's CDR3 is CASSARGGNSPLHF. CDR3 DNA sequence: TGTGCCAGCAGTGCAAGGGGTGGTAATTCACCCCTCCACTTT. Full variable domain (rest looked up from reference TRBV2 and TRBJ1-6): EPEVTQTPSHQVTQMGQEVILRCVPISNHLYFYWYRQILGQKVEFLVSFYNNEISEKSEIFDDQFSVERPDGSNFTLKIRSTKLEDSAMYFCASSARGGNSPLHFGNGTRLTVT.

This clone was detected only once. This rearrangement joins TRBV7-3 to TRBJ2-2, with D perhaps matching TRBD1 (6 bases). The V gene's germline CDR1 is SGHTA and CDR2 FQGTGA. The germline V and J ends were trimmed by 5 bases and 4 bases, with 17 bases remaining between them. CDR3 length equals 16 residues. The CDR3 nucleotides read TGTGCCAGCAGCCCGGGGCTGGGGGCGGCCACCGGGGAGCTGTTTTTT. Protein sequence: CASSPGLGAATGELFF.

The chain is built from TRBV30 and TRBJ1-6, with D perhaps TRBD1 (6 bases). CDR1 and CDR2 (germline): GTSNPN, SVGIG (reference sequence). V was trimmed by 0 bases and J by 7 bases, leaving 13 bases between them. The CDR3 totals 15 residues. The CDR3 DNA follows: TGTGCCTGGAGTGTAGGGGGGGCGCGGAATTCACCCCTCCACTTT. Amino acid sequence: CAWSVGGARNSPLHF.

This clone was picked up a small number of times. The chain uses TRBV11-2 and TRBJ1-3; D is undetermined. There are 15 residues in the CDR3. The V gene lost 3 bases and the J gene lost 7 bases, with 16 bases spanning the gap. Per the germline V gene, CDR1 is SGHAT and CDR2 is FQNNGV. The DNA for the CDR3 is TGTGCCAGCAGCTTTAGTCAAATCGGTACTAACACCATATATTTT. Its translation: CASSFSQIGTNTIYF.

The gene calls are TRBV9 and TRBJ1-1; TRBD1 agrees at 7 bases. With 4 bases clipped from V and 2 bases from J, the junction kept 8 bases outside the gene matches. This CDR3 is built from 15 residues. Germline CDR1 reads SGDLS; CDR2 reads YYNGEE. DNA for the CDR3: TGTGCCAGCAGCCCCCCGGACAGGACAAACACTGAAGCTTTCTTT. Its translation: CASSPPDRTNTEAFF.

This clone was found once. Other DNA sequences in the same sample also yield this CDR3. The V gene is TRBV18, the J gene TRBJ1-1; D ambiguous. Germline V gene data show CDR1 as KGHSH and CDR2 as LQKENI. The CDR3 extends over 12 amino acids. V was clipped by 3 bases and J by 8 bases, with 10 bases between them. CDR3 loop: CASSPASTEAFF. The CDR3 DNA reads TGTGCCAGCTCACCGGCCTCAACGGAAGCTTTCTTT.

There are a few counts of this clone. The V gene is TRBV3-1 (or the pseudogene TRBV3-2), the J gene TRBJ1-3; no reliable D call. Germline CDR1 is LGHDT and CDR2 is YNNKEL (reference sequence). The CDR3 covers 13 residues. The ends were cut back, 5 bases at V and 8 bases at J, with 13 bases in the middle. The CDR3: CASSSRVADTIYF. CDR3 DNA sequence: TGTGCCAGCAGCTCGCGTGTCGCGGACACCATATATTTT.

This clone was seen a handful of times. The V gene is TRBV9, the J gene TRBJ1-2; 7 bases map to TRBD1. Per the germline V gene, CDR1 is SGDLS and CDR2 is YYNGEE. CDR3 length: 15 amino acids. The J segment lost 2 bases and the V segment lost 3 bases, leaving 7 bases of the junction unmatched. The CDR3 DNA sequence: TGTGCCAGCAGCGCCCGGGACAGCTTCAACTATGGCTACACCTTC. Its translation: CASSARDSFNYGYTF.

This clone was counted only a few times. This rearrangement joins TRBV5-1 to TRBJ2-1; 7 bases align to TRBD2. CDR3 size: 13 residues. The ends lost 2 bases at V and 7 bases at J; junction bases unmatched: 3. Per germline, CDR1 SGHRS and CDR2 YFSETQ. CDR3 nucleotides: TGCGCCAGCAGCTTAGGGACTACGAATGAGCAGTTCTTC. Encoded protein: CASSLGTTNEQFF.

The chain is built from TRBV2 and TRBJ2-1; 10 bases are shared with TRBD1. The CDR3 is made up of 13 amino acids. The V gene's germline CDR1 is SNHLY and CDR2 FYNNEI. The CDR3, as DNA: TGTGCGTCAGGGACAGGGGCCTACAATGAGCAGTTCTTC. As protein: CASGTGAYNEQFF.

The rearrangement links TRBV6-5 to TRBJ1-1; tentatively, D is TRBD1 (6 bases). Trimming took 0 bases from V and 3 from J, leaving 14 bases between them. Per germline, CDR1 MNHEY and CDR2 SVGAGI. The CDR3 consists of 16 residues. The CDR3 here is CASSYSIQGPDTEAFF. CDR3 nucleotides: TGTGCCAGCAGTTACTCGATCCAGGGGCCGGACACTGAAGCTTTCTTT.

The genes are TRBV2 and TRBJ2-2; no firm D call. The germline CDR1 and CDR2 sequences are SNHLY and FYNNEI. The V and J ends lost 3 bases and 5 bases respectively, with 7 bases between them. The CDR3 covers 13 residues. The CDR3 is CASSEFRTGELFF. In nucleotides, the CDR3 is TGTGCCAGCAGTGAGTTCCGGACCGGGGAGCTGTTTTTT.

The chain employs TRBV2 and TRBJ2-1, with 16 bases lining up with TRBD2. The germline V gene encodes CDR1 SNHLY and CDR2 FYNNEI. J was trimmed by 9 bases and V by 6 bases; bases with no gene match: 5. CDR3 size: 15 residues. The CDR3 sequence: CASRGTSGRVSEQFF. The CDR3 coding sequence is TGTGCCAGCAGGGGGACTAGCGGGAGGGTAAGTGAGCAGTTCTTC.

V usage is TRBV27 and J usage is TRBJ2-1, with 10 bases identical to TRBD1. Per the germline V gene, CDR1 is MNHEY and CDR2 is SMNVEV (reference sequence). The CDR3 has 15 amino acids. Trimming cost V 5 bases and J 4 bases; bases outside gene matches: 5. The CDR3 is CASSGRTGGYNEQFF. CDR3 nucleotides: TGTGCCAGCAGTGGCCGGACAGGGGGATACAATGAGCAGTTCTTC.

This clone was observed a single time. The CDR3 DNA sequence: TGTGCCAGTAGGCGCAGCGCGACCGAAAACTATGGCTACACCTTC. Residues: CASRRSATENYGYTF. The V gene is TRBV19, the J gene TRBJ1-2; D is unresolved. Germline V gives CDR1 LNHDA, CDR2 SQIVND (reference sequence). CDR3 length: 15 residues. The V and J ends lost 6 bases and 2 bases respectively, with 16 bases between them.

The V and J genes are TRBV9 and TRBJ2-5; D is possibly TRBD2 (6 bases). The CDR3 spans 13 residues. V shed 0 bases and J shed 5 bases, with 8 bases lying between them. Germline V gene lookup returns CDR1 SGDLS and CDR2 YYNGEE. The CDR3 protein is CASSVDGRETQYF. The CDR3 nucleotides are TGTGCCAGCAGCGTAGATGGGAGGGAGACCCAGTACTTC.

The genes are TRBV14 and TRBJ1-2; TRBD1 matches at 9 bases. Germline CDR1 is SGHDN and CDR2 is FVKESK. The CDR3 totals 16 residues. The J segment lost 8 bases and the V segment lost 6 bases, leaving 16 bases of the junction unmatched. CDR3 DNA sequence: TGTGCCAGCAGTCAGCGAGGACAGGGGCCGGTTCGCGGCTACACCTTC. This encodes CASSQRGQGPVRGYTF.

In its sample, this clone was seen many times. This sequence joins TRBV4-3 and TRBJ2-1; TRBD2 matches 13 bases. V shed 5 bases, J shed 6 bases, and the junction held 7 bases outside the gene matches. From germline, CDR1 is LGHNA and CDR2 YSLEER. This CDR3 contains 16 residues. CDR3 sequence reads: CASSWGLAGKTNEQFF. The CDR3 nucleotides are TGCGCCAGCAGCTGGGGACTAGCGGGGAAAACCAATGAGCAGTTCTTC.

J is TRBJ1-2 and V is TRBV19; TRBD1 matches 9 bases. The germline gives CDR1 LNHDA, CDR2 SQIVND (reference sequence). CDR3 size: 14 residues. After removal of 5 bases from V and 7 bases from J, the junction contained 8 bases not matched to a gene. CDR3 in amino acids: CASSHRDRDRGYTF. The CDR3 bases are TGTGCCAGTAGTCACCGGGACAGGGACCGTGGCTACACCTTC. Full variable domain (remainder filled in from reference TRBV19 and TRBJ1-2): DGGITQSPKYLFRKEGQNVTLSCEQNLNHDAMYWYRQDPGQGLRLIYYSQIVNDFQKGDIAEGYSVSREKKESFPLTVTSAQKNPTAFYLCASSHRDRDRGYTFGSGTRLTVV.

This rearrangement joins TRBV19 to TRBJ1-5; 7 nucleotides align to TRBD1. Trimming took 2 bases from V and 4 from J; bases not matched to a gene: 5. This CDR3 comprises 15 residues. Per the germline V gene, CDR1 is LNHDA and CDR2 is SQIVND (reference sequence). CDR3 amino acids: CASSIRGQRNQPQHF. DNA for the CDR3: TGTGCCAGTAGTATAAGGGGACAGCGGAATCAGCCCCAGCATTTT.

Regarding this clone: The junction differs from germline at one of its ends, possibly a read error. This chain connects TRBV28 to TRBJ2-1, with D maybe TRBD1 (5 bases). In germline, CDR1 is MDHEN, CDR2 SYDVKM. This CDR3 has 16 residues. The chain's CDR3 is CASSTTGVRMGDEQLF. In DNA form, the CDR3 reads TGTGCCAGCAGTACAACAGGCGTACGGATGGGCGATGAGCAGCTCTTC. Using reference TRBV28 and TRBJ2-1 for the parts outside the CDR3, the full variable domain is DVKVTQSSRYLVKRTGEKVFLECVQDMDHENMFWYRQDPGLGLRLIYFSYDVKMKEKGDIPEGYSVSREKKERFSLILESASTNQTSMYLCASSTTGVRMGDEQLFGPGTRLTVL.

The rearrangement uses TRBV7-8 and TRBJ1-2; a weak D match, TRBD1 (6 bases). Germline loops: CDR1 SGHVS, CDR2 FQNEAQ. Trimming stripped 5 bases from V and 4 bases from J, with 17 bases between. The CDR3 consists of 15 residues. The chain's CDR3 is CASSHQGLDFYGYTF. In DNA, the CDR3 is TGTGCCAGCAGCCACCAGGGGTTGGATTTCTATGGCTACACCTTC.

The chain links TRBV10-3 to TRBJ2-3; 12 bases match TRBD2. The CDR3 length is 16 residues. J gave up 5 bases and V 2 bases, and 5 bases lay outside the gene matches. Germline V lookup: CDR1 ENHRY, CDR2 SYGVKD. The CDR3 DNA is TGTGCCATCAGTGAGGCTAGCGGGGGGGTTCTAGATACGCAGTATTTT. It codes for CAISEASGGVLDTQYF.

V is TRBV19 and J is TRBJ2-7; TRBD1 matches at 9 bases. J lost 7 bases, V lost 3 bases, and 7 bases had no gene match. The CDR3 covers 14 residues. Germline CDR1 LNHDA, CDR2 SQIVND (reference sequence). The CDR3 DNA is TGTGCCAGTAGTATGGGACAGGGTCTGAAAGAGCAGTACTTC. It encodes CASSMGQGLKEQYF. Full variable domain (remainder filled in from reference TRBV19 and TRBJ2-7): DGGITQSPKYLFRKEGQNVTLSCEQNLNHDAMYWYRQDPGQGLRLIYYSQIVNDFQKGDIAEGYSVSREKKESFPLTVTSAQKNPTAFYLCASSMGQGLKEQYFGPGTRLTVT.